The 21 T cell receptor beta chains reported below all come from one sample, sequenced in a study of blood T cell repertoires in COVID-19. TCRdb keeps only in-frame clones here, not all; method: immunoSEQ multiplex PCR. The table has fewer than 350,000 clones, around 89% seen once. Sequenced sample: PBMCs or T cells enriched from blood (not recorded which). Every receptor here comes from a woman aged 60-70 years in a cohort exposed to, infected with or recovered from COVID-19 (not recorded which).

This rearrangement joins TRBV5-1 to TRBJ1-4, with D hard to call. Germline-derived CDR1 and CDR2 are SGHRS and YFSETQ. The CDR3 extends over 15 amino acids. Trimming stripped 1 base from V and 5 bases from J, with 12 bases between. The CDR3, as DNA: TGCGCCAGCAGCTTGATGGAGACTCCCAATGAAAAACTGTTTTTT. Its translation: CASSLMETPNEKLFF.

The CDR3 region has the DNA TGTGCCAGCAGCAACCTAGCGGGGGTCTCAGATACGCAGTATTTT. This codes for CASSNLAGVSDTQYF. The chain recombines TRBV7-3 with TRBJ2-3; 10 bases align to TRBD2. Germline CDR1 and CDR2: SGHTA and FQGTGA. Trimming at V came to 5 bases and at J to 4 bases, leaving 6 bases not matched to a gene. There are 15 residues in the CDR3. The variable domain in full, with the rest retrieved from reference TRBV7-3 and TRBJ2-3, is GAGVSQTPSNKVTEKGKYVELRCDPISGHTALYWYRQSLGQGPEFLIYFQGTGAADDSGLPNDRFFAVRPEGSVSTLKIQRTERGDSAVYLCASSNLAGVSDTQYFGPGTRLTVL.

The chain's CDR3 is CASSLVFSGSGNNEQFF. In DNA form, the CDR3 reads TGCGCCAGCAGCTTGGTTTTTAGCGGGAGTGGGAACAATGAGCAGTTCTTC. V is TRBV5-1 and J is TRBJ2-1; 9 nucleotides line up with TRBD2. The CDR3 is 17 amino acids. Germline loops: CDR1 SGHRS, CDR2 YFSETQ. The J segment lost 5 bases and the V segment lost 0 bases, leaving 9 bases of the junction unmatched.

The V gene is TRBV30, the J gene TRBJ2-5; 12 positions match TRBD2. This CDR3 has 18 residues. After removal of 1 base from V and 5 bases from J, the junction contained 14 bases not matched to a gene. Germline-derived CDR1 and CDR2 are GTSNPN and SVGIG (reference sequence). CDR3 loop: CAWSGGRLAGVGRETQYF. In DNA, the CDR3 is TGTGCCTGGAGTGGGGGTCGACTAGCGGGAGTAGGAAGGGAGACCCAGTACTTC.

The chain couples TRBV27 to TRBJ1-5; D is ambiguous. CDR3 length: 13 residues. Germline V gene data show CDR1 as MNHEY and CDR2 as SMNVEV (reference sequence). Between the trimmed V and J ends, which lost 6 bases and 2 bases, there was a span of 8 bases. For the CDR3, the DNA is TGTGCCAGCAGGAGGGAGGGCAATCAGCCCCAGCATTTT. As protein: CASRREGNQPQHF.

The rearrangement links TRBV21-1 to TRBJ2-1; the table's D call, TRBD2, has no DNA check behind it. TRBV21-1 is a listed pseudogene. The CDR3 length is 13 residues. Here the CDR3 DNA reads TGTGCCAGCAGCTCTACCTCCTACAATGAGCAGTTCTTC. It encodes CASSSTSYNEQFF.

The chain links TRBV28 to TRBJ2-3; 14 bases align to TRBD2. With V trimmed by 6 bases and J by 3 bases, 8 bases remained unmatched. This CDR3 spans 17 amino acids. The germline gives CDR1 MDHEN, CDR2 SYDVKM. In DNA, the CDR3 is TGTGCCAGCAGCTCCGGGACTAGCGGGAGTAAGACAGATACGCAGTATTTT. This translates into CASSSGTSGSKTDTQYF.

The chain recombines TRBV10-1 with TRBJ2-2; D call uncertain. V gave up 3 bases and J gave up 7 bases, with 9 bases separating them. The CDR3 runs to 13 residues. Germline V gene lookup returns CDR1 WNHNN and CDR2 SYGVQD (reference sequence). Here the CDR3 reads CASSEANYGELFF. In DNA, the CDR3 is TGCGCCAGCAGTGAAGCGAACTACGGGGAGCTGTTTTTT.

This chain joins TRBV24-1 and TRBJ2-5; maybe TRBD2 (6 bases). Looked up from germline, CDR1 is KGHDR and CDR2 is SFDVKD. V gave up 4 bases and J gave up 1 base, with 12 bases separating them. The CDR3 consists of 15 residues. In DNA form, the CDR3 reads TGTGCCACCAGTGACGCTTTGGGGGGCCAAGAGACCCAGTACTTC. Its protein is CATSDALGGQETQYF.

This clone came up a few times. The chain combines TRBV11-1 with TRBJ2-7; D perhaps matches TRBD2 (6 bases). CDR3 length: 13 residues. V was trimmed by 6 bases and J by 6 bases, leaving 15 bases between them. CDR1 and CDR2 from the germline V gene are SGHAT and FQDESV (reference sequence). CDR3 residues: CASRTTGGSEQYF. CDR3 in DNA: TGTGCCAGCAGAACAACAGGAGGGAGCGAGCAGTACTTC.

The chain couples TRBV20-1 to TRBJ2-1; TRBD2 aligns across 16 bases. J gave up 6 bases and V 3 bases, and 5 bases lay outside the gene matches. Looked up from germline, CDR1 is DFQATT and CDR2 is SNEGSKA (reference sequence). The CDR3 runs to 16 residues. The CDR3 loop is CSASGTSGRAFNEQFF. CDR3 nucleotide sequence: TGCAGTGCTAGTGGGACTAGCGGGAGGGCGTTCAATGAGCAGTTCTTC.

The gene calls are TRBV29-1 and TRBJ2-1, with D tentatively TRBD2 (6 bases). Germline loops: CDR1 SQVTM, CDR2 ANQGSEA. CDR3 size: 14 residues. Between the trimmed V and J ends, which lost 4 bases and 0 bases, there was a span of 10 bases. The CDR3 here is CSVGFGSSYNEQFF. Written as DNA, the CDR3 is TGCAGCGTTGGCTTCGGGAGCTCCTACAATGAGCAGTTCTTC.

The chain links TRBV4-2 to TRBJ2-7; 14 nucleotides agree with TRBD2. The CDR3 totals 16 residues. Germline lookup yields CDR1 LGHNA and CDR2 YNFKEQ. Trimming at V came to 0 bases and at J to 6 bases, leaving 4 bases not matched to a gene. The CDR3 region is CASSQDGTSGRIEQYF. CDR3 in DNA: TGTGCCAGCAGCCAAGATGGGACTAGCGGGAGAATCGAGCAGTACTTC.

J is TRBJ2-1 and V is TRBV28; 8 bases map to TRBD1. The CDR3 contains 15 residues. CDR1 is MDHEN, CDR2 SYDVKM, per germline. Unmatched junction bases numbered 11, after V lost 9 bases and J lost 4 bases. Here the CDR3 DNA reads TGTGCCAGTACCTACTCAGGGACAGGTTACAATGAGCAGTTCTTC. Amino acids: CASTYSGTGYNEQFF.

The chain has TRBV19 and TRBJ2-7; TRBD1 matches at 11 bases. In germline, CDR1 is LNHDA, CDR2 SQIVND (reference sequence). V dropped 5 bases and J dropped 6; count of bases not matched to a gene: 6. CDR3 size: 14 residues. The CDR3 nucleotides read TGTGCCAGTAGTCCCGGGACAGGGGGTCCCGAGCAGTACTTC. It codes for CASSPGTGGPEQYF.

Written as DNA, the CDR3 is TGTGCCATCAGTGGACAGACTAACACTGAAGCTTTCTTT. Translating gives CAISGQTNTEAFF. The genes are TRBV10-3 and TRBJ1-1, with D possibly TRBD1 on 5 matching bases. The CDR3 extends over 13 amino acids. V gave up 4 bases and J gave up 2 bases, with 8 bases separating them. Germline CDR1 and CDR2: ENHRY and SYGVKD.

This clone was detected only once. The chain carries TRBV10-3 and TRBJ2-1; possible D gene TRBD1, 6 bases. Germline V lookup: CDR1 ENHRY, CDR2 SYGVKD. The CDR3 spans 11 residues. The V end lost 6 bases, the J end lost 10 bases, and 10 bases lay between the germline ends. CDR3: CAISPDREQFF. The CDR3 DNA follows: TGTGCCATCAGCCCTGACAGGGAGCAGTTCTTC.

The CDR3 sequence is CASSVAWGGVPYEQYF. The CDR3 coding sequence is TGTGCCAGCAGCGTAGCCTGGGGGGGTGTACCCTACGAGCAGTACTTC. The chain carries TRBV9 and TRBJ2-7; 7 bases are a match to TRBD2. CDR3 size: 16 residues. The germline V gene has CDR1 SGDLS and CDR2 YYNGEE. V trimming: 0 bases; J trimming: 2 bases; junction bases outside the gene matches: 8.

The chain has TRBV18 and TRBJ2-1; perhaps TRBD2 as D (6 bases). CDR1 is KGHSH and CDR2 is LQKENI in the germline V gene. This CDR3 comprises 17 residues. V lost 4 bases, J lost 2 bases, and 18 bases lay in between. CDR3 sequence (DNA): TGTGCCAGCTCACAATTAGCTTCCGGGGGAACCTACAATGAGCAGTTCTTC. Residues: CASSQLASGGTYNEQFF.

This chain connects TRBV7-3 to TRBJ1-1; TRBD1 might be the D (6 bases). V was shortened by 1 base and J by 4 bases, with 13 bases between the two germline ends. Germline lookup yields CDR1 SGHTA and CDR2 FQGTGA. The CDR3 has 15 amino acids. The CDR3 region has the DNA TGTGCCAGCAGCTTAAGCCCAGGGGCTGGCACTGAAGCTTTCTTT. Translating it yields CASSLSPGAGTEAFF.

This chain uses TRBV28 with TRBJ2-6; D may be TRBD1 (5 bases). The ends were cut back, 6 bases at V and 2 bases at J, with 11 bases in the middle. The germline CDR1 and CDR2 sequences are MDHEN and SYDVKM. There are 15 residues in the CDR3. The CDR3, as DNA: TGTGCCAGCAGCCTCAGGGCCCCTGGGGCCAACGTCCTGACTTTC. It yields the protein CASSLRAPGANVLTF.